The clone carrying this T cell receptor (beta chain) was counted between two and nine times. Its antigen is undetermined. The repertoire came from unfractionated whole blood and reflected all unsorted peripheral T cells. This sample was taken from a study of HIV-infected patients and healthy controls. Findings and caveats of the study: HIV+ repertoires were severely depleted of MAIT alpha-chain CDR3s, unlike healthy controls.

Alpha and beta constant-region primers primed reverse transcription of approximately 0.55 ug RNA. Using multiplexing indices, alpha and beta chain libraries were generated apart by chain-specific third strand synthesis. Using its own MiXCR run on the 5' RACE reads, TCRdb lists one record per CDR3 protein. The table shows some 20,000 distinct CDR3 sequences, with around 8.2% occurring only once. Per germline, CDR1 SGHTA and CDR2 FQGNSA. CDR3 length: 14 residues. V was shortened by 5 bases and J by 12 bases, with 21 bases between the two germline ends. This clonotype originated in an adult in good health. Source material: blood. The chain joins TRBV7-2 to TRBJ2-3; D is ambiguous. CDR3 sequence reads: CASSPIPTAGRQYF. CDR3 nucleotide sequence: TGTGCCAGCAGCCCCATCCCTACTGCCGGACGCCAGTATTTT.